Below, 18 T cell receptor beta chains from the same sample are listed, as sequenced in a study of early stage breast cancer tumors (dated by TCRdb to about 2017). Libraries were built with the immunoSEQ multiplex PCR assay. TCRdb re-hosts the immuneACCESS table, in-frame sequences only. Its copies lack some clones; in the studies checked, an unresolved V gene accounts for under half of them, and the cause for the rest is not known. The table for this sample lists approximately 50,000 clones; about 74% of them were counted only once. Together, the top ten hold approximately 3.6% of the sample. Sequenced input: blood. The receptors stem from a person aged 25 to 39 with breast cancer.

The genes are TRBV28 and TRBJ1-3; a weak D match, TRBD1 (6 bases). V shed 2 bases and J shed 8 bases, with 16 bases lying between them. The CDR3 has 15 amino acids. The V gene's germline CDR1 is MDHEN and CDR2 SYDVKM. In DNA form, the CDR3 reads TGTGCCAGCAGTTTAAGGATGGGGGGGGCGGACACCATATATTTT. It specifies CASSLRMGGADTIYF.

Written as DNA, the CDR3 is TGTGCCAGCACAACAGACAGGGGGTTTCAGCCCCAGCATTTT. Protein product: CASTTDRGFQPQHF. The J gene is TRBJ1-5, the V gene TRBV28, with 9 bases aligning to TRBD1. The V and J ends lost 7 bases and 6 bases, in that order; junction bases with no gene match: 7. There are 14 residues in the CDR3. Per the germline V gene, CDR1 is MDHEN and CDR2 is SYDVKM.

The J gene is TRBJ1-1, the V gene TRBV27, with 7 bases lining up with TRBD1. This CDR3 comprises 17 residues. Germline CDR1 and CDR2: MNHEY and SMNVEV (reference sequence). Trimming took 4 bases from V and 1 from J; bases not matched to a gene: 12. Written as DNA, the CDR3 is TGTGCCAGCAGTTCCCGGACAGGCCGACTCACGAACACTGAAGCTTTCTTT. It codes for CASSSRTGRLTNTEAFF.

This chain connects TRBV5-1 to TRBJ2-5; 11 bases map to TRBD2. This CDR3 has 20 residues. CDR1 and CDR2 from the germline V gene are SGHRS and YFSETQ. J was trimmed by 4 bases and V by 3 bases; bases with no gene match: 20. DNA for the CDR3: TGCGCCAGCAGCTCCTACGTTGATAGCGGGAGGGCGATTGGGAGAGAGACCCAGTACTTC. Protein sequence: CASSSYVDSGRAIGRETQYF.

J is TRBJ1-2 and V is TRBV11-2, with 8 bases identical to TRBD1. This CDR3 comprises 14 residues. Germline values: CDR1 SGHAT, CDR2 FQNNGV. V shed 5 bases and J 6 bases; nucleotides not matched to a gene: 8. The CDR3: CASSPYPGQDGYTF. The DNA of the CDR3 is TGTGCCAGCAGCCCATACCCGGGACAGGATGGCTACACCTTC.

J is TRBJ2-7 and V is TRBV4-3; perhaps TRBD1 as D (5 bases). CDR3 length: 13 residues. V was pared by 1 base and J by 4 bases, with 8 bases between. The germline V gene encodes CDR1 LGHNA and CDR2 YSLEER. CDR3 sequence (DNA): TGCGCCAGCAGCCAAGTTTACAGGTACGAGCAGTACTTC. Translation gives CASSQVYRYEQYF.

In this sample, this clone turned up a few times. The genes are TRBV30 and TRBJ1-2; no definite D call. Germline CDR1 and CDR2: GTSNPN and SVGIG (reference sequence). The germline V and J ends were trimmed by 4 bases and 7 bases, with 16 bases remaining between them. This CDR3 spans 13 amino acids. CDR3 sequence reads: CAWTPQPGGGYTF. As DNA, the CDR3 is TGTGCCTGGACCCCACAGCCTGGTGGTGGCTACACCTTC.

The V call is TRBV6-5, the J call TRBJ2-1; 11 bases fit TRBD2. V trimming: 5 bases; J trimming: 5 bases; junction bases outside the gene matches: 5. The CDR3 loop spans 15 amino acids. CDR1 is MNHEY and CDR2 is SVGAGI in the germline V gene. The CDR3, as DNA: TGTGCCAGCAGTCCGACTAGCGGGACGCACAATGAGCAGTTCTTC. Its translation is CASSPTSGTHNEQFF.

The chain couples TRBV4-2 to TRBJ1-1; unclear D gene. V lost 3 bases and J 11 bases, leaving 13 bases between the germline ends. CDR3 size: 12 residues. Germline-derived CDR1 and CDR2 are LGHNA and YNFKEQ. The CDR3 protein is CASSQFPLEAFF. The DNA of the CDR3 is TGTGCCAGCAGCCAGTTTCCTCTAGAGGCTTTCTTT.

The V and J genes are TRBV4-1 and TRBJ2-3; D possibly corresponds to TRBD1 (6 bases). The V end lost 4 bases, the J end lost 3 bases, and 14 bases lay between the germline ends. Looked up from germline, CDR1 is MGHRA and CDR2 is YSYEKL. CDR3 length: 15 residues. The CDR3 is CASSPLERGTDTQYF. CDR3 in DNA: TGCGCCAGCAGCCCCCTGGAGAGGGGGACAGATACGCAGTATTTT.

This clone was seen only once. This chain connects TRBV19 to TRBJ1-2; 7 bases match TRBD1. Germline CDR1 is LNHDA and CDR2 is SQIVND (reference sequence). Trimming cost V 10 bases and J 6 bases; bases outside gene matches: 8. The CDR3 sequence is 12 residues long. The CDR3 reads CAIPQGRDGYTF. The CDR3 DNA sequence: TGTGCCATACCACAGGGGCGTGATGGCTACACCTTC.

The chain couples TRBV6-5 to TRBJ2-7; unclear D gene. Germline V lookup: CDR1 MNHEY, CDR2 SVGAGI. The CDR3 is 14 amino acids. Trimming removed 2 bases at V and 0 bases at J, with 8 bases between. The CDR3 DNA reads as TGTGCCAGCAGTTACGGTGGATACTCCTACGAGCAGTACTTC. Its protein is CASSYGGYSYEQYF.

This chain uses TRBV30 with TRBJ2-7; the D gene is possibly TRBD2 (5 bases). This CDR3 spans 15 amino acids. Trimming shortened V by 1 base and J by 0 bases, and 13 bases separated the two germline ends. Germline loops: CDR1 GTSNPN, CDR2 SVGIG (reference sequence). Here the CDR3 DNA reads TGTGCCTGGAGTGGGGTTAGCGCTAACTCCTACGAGCAGTACTTC. Protein product: CAWSGVSANSYEQYF.

The genes are TRBV9 and TRBJ2-1, with a tentative D call TRBD2 (5 bases). In germline, CDR1 is SGDLS, CDR2 YYNGEE. The CDR3 is made up of 17 amino acids. Trimming removed 4 bases from V and 9 bases from J, with 26 bases in between. DNA of the CDR3: TGTGCCAGCAGCCCGTCCTCCGGGAACTACCGAGTCCCTGAGCAGTTCTTC. Translating gives CASSPSSGNYRVPEQFF.

This chain uses TRBV7-9 with TRBJ2-3; D remains ambiguous. The CDR3 has 18 amino acids. V shed 1 base and J shed 0 bases, with 17 bases lying between them. CDR1 SEHNR and CDR2 FQNEAQ come from the germline V gene (reference sequence). The CDR3 here is CASSLGGGRRPSTDTQYF. For the CDR3, the DNA is TGTGCCAGCAGCTTAGGTGGTGGGCGGAGACCCAGCACAGATACGCAGTATTTT.

This clone was recorded a few times. The V and J genes are TRBV29-1 and TRBJ2-3; TRBD2 matches 14 bases. The CDR3 has 17 residues. V dropped 4 bases and J dropped 0; count of bases not matched to a gene: 6. The V gene's germline CDR1 is SQVTM and CDR2 ANQGSEA. The CDR3 sequence: CSVGGTSGRGSTDTQYF. CDR3 coding DNA: TGCAGCGTTGGAGGGACTAGCGGGAGAGGGAGCACAGATACGCAGTATTTT.

The CDR3 nucleotides are TGTGCCAGCAGTCCCCGGGACAGTTCCTACGAGCAGTACTTC. Translating gives CASSPRDSSYEQYF. The gene calls are TRBV6-1 and TRBJ2-7; 7 positions agree with TRBD1. Germline CDR1 is MNHNS and CDR2 is SASEGT. The CDR3 contains 14 residues. V gave up 5 bases and J gave up 1 base; unmatched junction bases: 5.

This clone was seen only a few times. This chain links TRBV29-1 with TRBJ1-2; 8 bases map to TRBD1. Germline V lookup: CDR1 SQVTM, CDR2 ANQGSEA. V shed 0 bases, J shed 4 bases, and the junction held 7 bases outside the gene matches. This CDR3 has 15 residues. CDR3 amino acids: CSVEERTGLPYGYTF. CDR3 nucleotide sequence: TGCAGCGTTGAAGAAAGGACAGGGCTTCCCTATGGCTACACCTTC.